The 5 T cell receptor beta chains in this list originate from one sample, sequenced in a study of OX40 agonist ivuxolimab in advanced cancers. Profiled with immunoSEQ multiplex PCR; TCRdb holds only in-frame clones, not every one. The sample contains about 60,000 clones, 65% to 90% of which appear only once. The specimen was CD4+ or CD8+ T cells sorted from blood, collected in a trial of the OX40 agonist ivuxolimab. Receptor source: an adult with an advanced solid tumor such as melanoma, head and neck, liver or kidney cancer.

The chain combines TRBV28 with TRBJ2-7; D not resolved. CDR1 and CDR2 (germline): MDHEN, SYDVKM. The V end lost 11 bases, the J end lost 0 bases, and 14 bases lay between the germline ends. The CDR3 spans 13 residues. Written as DNA, the CDR3 is TGTGCCGCAACGTCAGAGAACTCCTACGAGCAGTACTTC. Encoded protein: CAATSENSYEQYF.

The chain uses TRBV23-1 and TRBJ2-3, with D unclear. TRBV23-1 is an ORF, and what it does is uncertain. With 4 bases removed from V and 2 bases from J, the gap between germline ends came to 13 bases. This CDR3 region has 15 residues. CDR3 DNA sequence: TGCGCCAGCAGTCTCAAGGGCCCAGACACAGATACGCAGTATTTT. This encodes CASSLKGPDTDTQYF.

V and J are TRBV18 and TRBJ1-4, with D possibly TRBD1 on 5 matching bases. Deletions cut 0 bases from V and 7 bases from J, with 15 bases between. This CDR3 is built from 16 residues. Germline CDR1 KGHSH, CDR2 LQKENI. For the CDR3, the DNA is TGTGCCAGCTCACCACCACGGACAATCCTAGGTGAAAAACTGTTTTTT. As protein: CASSPPRTILGEKLFF.

The rearrangement links TRBV27 to TRBJ2-2; D is perhaps TRBD1 or TRBD2 (5 bases each). Germline V CDR1 and CDR2: MNHEY, SMNVEV (reference sequence). V gave up 2 bases and J gave up 6 bases, with 13 bases separating them. CDR3 size: 15 residues. The CDR3 is CASSLIGERPGELFF. CDR3 nucleotides: TGTGCCAGCAGTTTAATAGGGGAGCGGCCCGGGGAGCTGTTTTTT.

The chain joins TRBV18 to TRBJ2-2, with D perhaps matching TRBD2 (7 bases). There are 17 residues in the CDR3. V lost 0 bases and J lost 6, with 17 bases in between. Germline V lookup: CDR1 KGHSH, CDR2 LQKENI. CDR3 bases: TGTGCCAGCTCACCACCGGAAAGCGGGACATTACCCGGGGAGCTGTTTTTT. Protein sequence: CASSPPESGTLPGELFF.